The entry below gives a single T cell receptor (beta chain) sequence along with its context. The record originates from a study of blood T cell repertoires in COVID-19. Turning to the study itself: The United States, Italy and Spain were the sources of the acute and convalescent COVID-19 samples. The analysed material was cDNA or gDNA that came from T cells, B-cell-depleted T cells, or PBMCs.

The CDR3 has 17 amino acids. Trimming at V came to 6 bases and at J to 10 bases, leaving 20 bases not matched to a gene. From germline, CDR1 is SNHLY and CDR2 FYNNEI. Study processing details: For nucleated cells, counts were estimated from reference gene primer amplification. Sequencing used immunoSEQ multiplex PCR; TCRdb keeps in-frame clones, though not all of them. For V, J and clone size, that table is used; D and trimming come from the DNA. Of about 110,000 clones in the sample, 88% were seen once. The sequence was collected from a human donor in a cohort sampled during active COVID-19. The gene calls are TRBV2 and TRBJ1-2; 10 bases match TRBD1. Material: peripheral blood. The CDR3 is CASRESLRRDRGSDYTF. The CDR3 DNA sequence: TGTGCCAGCAGAGAAAGTTTACGCCGGGACAGGGGTTCAGACTACACCTTC.